This is a list of T cell receptor beta chains from one sample in a study of blood T cells in healthy people across ages. TCRdb reprocessed the 5' RACE reads via MiXCR and lists one record per CDR3 protein. This sample has hundreds of thousands of distinct CDR3 sequences, with approximately 40% found just once. The sample was blood. The receptor set was obtained from a man older than 75 in good health. CDR3s include the opening cysteine and the closing phenylalanine or tryptophan. The D gene is left open where the match is weak. Some rows mark clone size as missing; the rest say once, few, many or name a class of expanded clone.

CDR3 protein: CASLRGTGSETQYF; CDR3 DNA: TGTGCCAGCCTGAGAGGGACAGGGTCCGAGACCCAGTACTTC; D gene: TRBD1; V gene: TRBV12-3/TRBV12-4; J gene: TRBJ2-5; clone size: once
CDR3 protein: CASSLQRENIQYF; CDR3 DNA: TGTGCCAGCAGCTTACAGAGGGAAAACATTCAGTACTTC; D gene: -; V gene: TRBV7-2; J gene: TRBJ2-4; clone size: few
CDR3 protein: CSVEDGSGDNQPQHF; CDR3 DNA: TGCAGCGTTGAAGATGGGTCAGGCGACAATCAGCCCCAGCATTTT; D gene: -; V gene: TRBV29-1; J gene: TRBJ1-5; clone size: few
CDR3 protein: CASSVSRDRNEKLFF; CDR3 DNA: TGTGCCAGCAGTGTCTCCCGGGACAGGAATGAAAAACTGTTTTTT; D gene: TRBD1; V gene: TRBV27; J gene: TRBJ1-4; clone size: once
CDR3 protein: CSATQTSGRASTDTQYF; CDR3 DNA: TGCAGTGCTACCCAGACTAGCGGGAGGGCGAGCACAGATACGCAGTATTTT; D gene: TRBD2; V gene: TRBV20-1; J gene: TRBJ2-3; clone size: -
CDR3 protein: CASSSRQGTEAFF; CDR3 DNA: TGTGCCAGCAGCTCTCGACAGGGGACTGAAGCTTTCTTT; D gene: TRBD1; V gene: TRBV7-2; J gene: TRBJ1-1; clone size: -
CDR3 protein: CASSRQGIGYEQYF; CDR3 DNA: TGTGCCAGTAGTCGACAGGGTATCGGTTACGAGCAGTACTTC; D gene: TRBD1; V gene: TRBV19; J gene: TRBJ2-7; clone size: few
CDR3 protein: CASSFFYVQGRSPLHF; CDR3 DNA: TGTGCCAGCAGTTTCTTTTACGTGCAGGGACGATCACCCCTCCACTTT; D gene: -; V gene: TRBV27; J gene: TRBJ1-6; clone size: few
CDR3 protein: CASSLPGQGGETQYF; CDR3 DNA: TGTGCCAGCAGTCTACCGGGACAGGGAGGAGAGACCCAGTACTTC; D gene: TRBD1; V gene: TRBV6-2/TRBV6-3; J gene: TRBJ2-5; clone size: few
CDR3 protein: CASSFISGGGQETQYF; CDR3 DNA: TGCGCCAGCAGCTTTATTAGCGGGGGGGGACAAGAGACCCAGTACTTC; D gene: TRBD2; V gene: TRBV5-1; J gene: TRBJ2-5; clone size: -
CDR3 protein: CASSQVGRTNTEAFF; CDR3 DNA: TGTGCCAGCAGCCAAGTTGGACGGACGAACACTGAAGCTTTCTTT; D gene: -; V gene: TRBV4-2; J gene: TRBJ1-1; clone size: -
CDR3 protein: CATSREGSISQPRHF; CDR3 DNA: TGTGCCACCAGCAGAGAGGGGAGTATCAGCCAGCCCCGGCATTTT; D gene: -; V gene: TRBV15; J gene: TRBJ1-5; clone size: -
CDR3 protein: CASSQRTSYNEQFF; CDR3 DNA: TGTGCCAGCAGCCAGCGGACTTCCTACAATGAGCAGTTCTTC; D gene: -; V gene: TRBV6-5; J gene: TRBJ2-1; clone size: few
CDR3 protein: CASSSRSRAHSEQYF; CDR3 DNA: TGTGCCAGCAGCTCACGTTCGAGGGCACATTCTGAGCAGTACTTC; D gene: -; V gene: TRBV11-3; J gene: TRBJ2-5; clone size: -
CDR3 protein: CASRITGEGETQYF; CDR3 DNA: TGTGCCAGCAGAATTACAGGGGAGGGGGAGACCCAGTACTTC; D gene: -; V gene: TRBV11-2; J gene: TRBJ2-5; clone size: -
CDR3 protein: CAGSGGTDTQYF; CDR3 DNA: TGTGCCGGGAGTGGTGGCACAGATACGCAGTATTTT; D gene: -; V gene: TRBV7-9; J gene: TRBJ2-3; clone size: few
CDR3 protein: CASSYAGPTGELFF; CDR3 DNA: TGTGCCAGCAGTTACGCAGGGCCCACCGGGGAGCTGTTTTTT; D gene: -; V gene: TRBV6-2/TRBV6-3; J gene: TRBJ2-2; clone size: few
CDR3 protein: CASSLRGQGWAFTRGPLHF; CDR3 DNA: TGTGCCAGCAGCTTACGGGGACAGGGATGGGCCTTCACCCGGGGACCCCTCCACTTT; D gene: TRBD1; V gene: TRBV7-2; J gene: TRBJ1-6; clone size: once
CDR3 protein: CASSFMTGGETQYF; CDR3 DNA: TGCGCCAGCAGCTTTATGACAGGGGGAGAGACCCAGTACTTC; D gene: TRBD1; V gene: TRBV5-1; J gene: TRBJ2-5; clone size: few
CDR3 protein: CASSQDLGRGTETQYF; CDR3 DNA: TGCGCCAGCAGCCAAGATTTGGGCAGGGGGACGGAGACCCAGTACTTC; D gene: TRBD1; V gene: TRBV4-3; J gene: TRBJ2-5; clone size: -
CDR3 protein: CSVEEGQGRDEQYF; CDR3 DNA: TGCAGCGTTGAAGAGGGACAGGGGCGGGACGAGCAGTACTTC; D gene: TRBD1; V gene: TRBV29-1; J gene: TRBJ2-7; clone size: -
CDR3 protein: CASSEAQGGLKYF; CDR3 DNA: TGTGCCAGCAGTGAAGCTCAGGGCGGATTAAAGTACTTC; D gene: -; V gene: TRBV2; J gene: TRBJ2-5; clone size: -
CDR3 protein: CSARDSRSYEQYF; CDR3 DNA: TGCAGTGCTAGAGATTCGAGGAGTTACGAGCAGTACTTC; D gene: -; V gene: TRBV20-1; J gene: TRBJ2-7; clone size: -
CDR3 protein: CSARDAGAGGTEQYF; CDR3 DNA: TGCAGTGCTAGAGATGCTGGAGCGGGGGGGACCGAGCAGTACTTC; D gene: TRBD2; V gene: TRBV20-1; J gene: TRBJ2-7; clone size: few
CDR3 protein: CASSLSLEYFEQYF; CDR3 DNA: TGTGCCAGCAGCTTAAGTCTGGAGTACTTTGAGCAGTACTTC; D gene: -; V gene: TRBV7-9; J gene: TRBJ2-5; clone size: -
CDR3 protein: CASSPQAGTAYEHYF; CDR3 DNA: TGTGCCAGCAGCCCCCAGGCCGGGACGGCCTACGAGCATTACTTC; D gene: -; V gene: TRBV9; J gene: TRBJ2-4; clone size: -
CDR3 protein: CASSFYPGEQFF; CDR3 DNA: TGTGCCAGCAGCTTCTACCCTGGTGAGCAGTTCTTC; D gene: -; V gene: TRBV5-4; J gene: TRBJ2-1; clone size: -
CDR3 protein: CASSLDRGEGQPQHF; CDR3 DNA: TGCGCCAGCAGCTTGGACAGGGGAGAAGGGCAGCCCCAGCATTTT; D gene: TRBD1; V gene: TRBV5-1; J gene: TRBJ1-5; clone size: -
CDR3 protein: CASSPYIPGQAQGEQYF; CDR3 DNA: TGTGCCAGCAGCCCTTATATCCCGGGACAGGCCCAGGGGGAGCAGTACTTC; D gene: TRBD1; V gene: TRBV7-2; J gene: TRBJ2-7; clone size: few
CDR3 protein: CASSQAGFNEKLFF; CDR3 DNA: TGTGCCAGCAGCCAGGCAGGGTTTAATGAAAAACTGTTTTTT; D gene: -; V gene: TRBV2; J gene: TRBJ1-4; clone size: -
CDR3 protein: CATSDPEARDLGEYEQYF; CDR3 DNA: TGTGCCACCAGTGATCCGGAGGCGCGGGATCTAGGAGAATACGAGCAGTACTTC; D gene: -; V gene: TRBV24-1; J gene: TRBJ2-7; clone size: -
CDR3 protein: CASSTRRGLALDTQYF; CDR3 DNA: TGTGCCAGCAGCACCCGACGGGGACTAGCGCTCGATACGCAGTATTTT; D gene: TRBD2; V gene: TRBV7-2; J gene: TRBJ2-3; clone size: -
CDR3 protein: CSAGGASGGTYEQYF; CDR3 DNA: TGCAGTGCTGGAGGGGCTAGCGGGGGTACCTACGAGCAGTACTTC; D gene: TRBD2; V gene: TRBV20-1; J gene: TRBJ2-7; clone size: once